A selection of T cell receptor beta chains follows, all from one sample in a study of neurological immune-mediated disorders. Each CDR3 protein is one row after TCRdb ran MiXCR on the 5' RACE reads. The data hold 20,000 to 30,000 distinct CDR3 sequences, with over 2% observed a single time. Specimen: PBMCs. The origin of the receptors is a woman aged 45-65 years with multiple sclerosis. CDR3s leave out the opening cysteine and the closing phenylalanine or tryptophan. Clone size, where shown, is once, few, many, or a class for clones that have expanded.

V gene,CDR3 length,clone size,CDR3 protein
TRBV5-6,12,few,ASSYRGSNQPQH
TRBV7-3,12,few,ASSLDRGPYEQY
TRBV6-5,13,many,ASSPRLGFDEKLF
TRBV20-1,17,-,SARTTRGTGWLRNTEAF
TRBV7-6,11,many,ASSLASFTEQF
TRBV7-2,14,many,ASSLAHGLTTGELF
TRBV12-3/TRBV12-4,11,medium-sized,ASTEVARTEAF
TRBV20-1,12,many,SAELRDNYNEQF
TRBV5-1,13,many,ASSPTSDPYNEQF
TRBV5-5,16,many,ASSLTPGLAGRYNEQF
TRBV5-1,14,many,ASSFRPDRLNTEAF
TRBV20-1,12,many,SAWVPGGGNIQY
TRBV6-2/TRBV6-3,12,many,ASKGDSGRNEQF
TRBV10-3,12,many,AISEPGRSEKLF
TRBV5-1,13,many,ASSLDRGTNSPLH
TRBV11-2,14,many,ASSPYPRDTNTEAF
TRBV7-2,12,many,ASSPPGGPYEQY
TRBV20-1,11,many,SASNEGGYGYT
TRBV2,11,many,ASSAGLGDTQY
TRBV11-3,13,many,ASSLGDSAGNTIY
TRBV21-1,14,many,ASSKANSCECTEAF
TRBV10-3,16,many,AISAQGPGQLVAGELF
TRBV6-5,12,many,ASSSTGGASSAF
TRBV12-3/TRBV12-4,12,many,ASRGRGGNQPQH
TRBV12-3/TRBV12-4,11,many,ASTLGGAEEAF
TRBV11-3,15,many,ASSGTSGRSSYNEQF
TRBV29-1,11,many,SARTGMGNEQF
TRBV20-1,10,many,SARVTTDTQY
TRBV20-1,11,many,SASGSPEDGYT
TRBV12-3/TRBV12-4,11,many,ASRAPGGSPLN
TRBV12-3/TRBV12-4,15,many,ASSLIGQGSLNTEAF
TRBV20-1,11,many,SARQGVSQPQH
TRBV5-1,13,many,ASTHSAALTDTQY
TRBV7-6,13,many,ASSLGGGSLDGYT
TRBV10-2,15,many,ASSESWTAGGNQPQH
TRBV12-3/TRBV12-4,13,many,ASSLGTSGSNEQF
TRBV3-1,11,medium-sized,ASSRVTYNEQF
TRBV29-1,12,few,SVRTGSSTDTQY
TRBV20-1,13,many,SAGIGTSATDTQY
TRBV4-3,12,many,ASSPGSFNTEAF
TRBV7-8,14,many,ASSQIGAFSGNTIY
TRBV5-1,13,many,ASRKSQGSNTEAF
TRBV12-3/TRBV12-4,12,many,ASSWGTGVNPLH
TRBV20-1,12,many,SASSTAGANVLT
TRBV7-6,11,medium-sized,ASSRDFTDTQY